This passage covers 5 T cell receptor beta chains from one sample sequenced in a study of low-dose radiotherapy and immunotherapy resistance in tumors. Primers used for first-strand cDNA, a TRAV- and TRBV-specific set, covered both alpha and beta chains. A constant-region primer paired with the V-primer adapter amplified TCRs over approximately 19 PCR cycles. TCRdb used MiXCR to reprocess the reads, holding one entry per CDR3 protein. The sample lists some 13,000 distinct CDR3 sequences; approximately 68% were seen once. Every receptor here comes from a human donor with advanced metastatic prostate, ovarian, gallbladder or colorectal cancer (not recorded which). This table probably holds off-target reads from a library built for another chain.

The chain employs TRBV20-1 and TRBJ2-5; the D gene is possibly TRBD2 (6 bases). V was clipped by 4 bases and J by 2 bases, with 8 bases between them. Germline CDR1 DFQATT, CDR2 SNEGSKA (reference sequence). The CDR3 consists of 12 residues. The CDR3 region is CSAIAEQETQYF. CDR3 bases: TGCAGTGCTATAGCGGAACAAGAGACCCAGTACTTC.

The chain is built from TRBV14 and TRBJ1-1; D is ambiguous. V shed 4 bases and J shed 8 bases, with 20 bases lying between them. The CDR3 runs to 15 residues. Germline CDR1 and CDR2: SGHDN and FVKESK. CDR3: CASSLRAAIPLEAFF. In DNA, the CDR3 is TGTGCCAGCAGCCTGAGGGCGGCAATTCCCCTCGAAGCTTTCTTT. The entire variable domain, with the rest obtained from reference TRBV14 and TRBJ1-1, is as follows: EAGVTQFPSHSVIEKGQTVTLRCDPISGHDNLYWYRRVMGKEIKFLLHFVKESKQDESGMPNNRFLAERTGGTYSTLKVQPAELEDSGVYFCASSLRAAIPLEAFFGQGTRLTVV.

A single count supports this clonotype. The rearrangement uses TRBV20-1 and TRBJ2-7; D possibly matches TRBD1 or TRBD2 (5 bases each). Germline-derived CDR1 and CDR2 are DFQATT and SNEGSKA (reference sequence). The CDR3 contains 11 residues. Trimming removed 6 bases from V and 6 bases from J, with 12 bases in between. For the CDR3, the DNA is TGCAGTGCAAGGGACGTGGGCGAGCAGTACTTC. Translation: CSARDVGEQYF.

This CDR3 reads CASSYTRDYYGYTF. The CDR3 nucleotides read TGTGCCAGCAGTTACACCAGGGACTACTATGGCTACACCTTC. This chain links TRBV6-2 or TRBV6-3 with TRBJ1-2; perhaps TRBD1 as D (5 bases). Per germline, CDR1 MNHEY and CDR2 SVGEGT. CDR3 size: 14 residues. Trimming took 2 bases from V and 3 from J, leaving 10 bases between them.

This clonotype came up a few times. This chain connects TRBV5-1 to TRBJ2-7; 7 bases line up with TRBD1. V lost 2 bases and J lost 5; bases outside the gene matches: 16. CDR1 is SGHRS, CDR2 YFSETQ, per germline. This CDR3 spans 17 amino acids. CDR3 DNA: TGCGCCAGCAGCTTAGGTCCCGTCCGCGACAGGGTCGACGAGCAGTACTTC. Its protein product is CASSLGPVRDRVDEQYF.